Presented here are 6 T cell receptor beta chains from one specimen sequenced in a study of T cell repertoires in cytomegalovirus infection. TCRdb redid the calling of the reads with MiXCR, one entry per CDR3 protein. The table includes 200,000 to 250,000 distinct CDR3 sequences, approximately 7% detected once. Sequencing was done on a sample of PBMCs. All receptors derive from a human donor in good health (CMV status not recorded). Some clones in this sample may be carry-over from other donors' samples.

This clonotype was seen ten or more times. The chain combines TRBV7-2 with TRBJ1-5; unclear D gene. V lost 1 base and J 6 bases, leaving 7 bases between the germline ends. Germline V gene data show CDR1 as SGHTA and CDR2 as FQGNSA. The CDR3 has 13 residues. CDR3 region: CASSLVLGQPQHF. The CDR3 DNA follows: TGTGCCAGCAGCTTAGTTTTAGGTCAGCCCCAGCATTTT.

This clonotype was counted a single time. It may be a read error: a sequence one base away is much more abundant. V gene TRBV7-2 combines with J gene TRBJ1-1, with 12 bases lining up with TRBD1. With V trimmed by 5 bases and J by 6 bases, 4 bases remained unmatched. This CDR3 spans 14 amino acids. Per germline, CDR1 SGHTA and CDR2 FQGNSA. The CDR3 spells CASSRDRGQSEAFF. DNA for the CDR3: TGTGCCAGCAGCCGGGACAGGGGGCAATCTGAAGCTTTCTTT.

Many counts were recorded for this clonotype. The germline gene is not matched at one end of the junction; a read error may be the cause. V gene TRBV7-2 combines with J gene TRBJ2-5; tentatively, D is TRBD1 or TRBD2 (5 bases each). CDR3 size: 13 residues. Germline loops: CDR1 SGHTA, CDR2 FQGNSA. For the CDR3, the DNA is TGTGCCAGCAGCAAAGGGGACCAAAAGACCCAGTACTTC. Encoded protein: CASSKGDQKTQYF.

This clonotype was recorded at least ten times. The chain employs TRBV29-1 and TRBJ2-2; D is possibly TRBD2 (6 bases). The CDR3 is 15 residues long. Germline CDR1 reads SQVTM; CDR2 reads ANQGSEA. Trimming stripped 7 bases from V and 1 base from J, with 16 bases between. DNA for the CDR3: TGCAGCGCCTCGGGAGAGGAAGGGAACACCGGGGAGCTGTTTTTT. Translated: CSASGEEGNTGELFF.

This clonotype was seen repeatedly, ten times or more. The CDR3 reads CASSWGFEQYF. The CDR3 DNA sequence: TGTGCCAGCAGTTGGGGATTCGAGCAGTACTTC. The genes are TRBV12-3 or TRBV12-4 and TRBJ2-7; D gene ambiguous. V gave up 4 bases and J gave up 6 bases, with 7 bases separating them. The CDR3 is made up of 11 amino acids.

This clonotype was found many times. The CDR3 spells CATSRGYEQYF. In DNA, the CDR3 is TGTGCCACCAGCAGAGGATACGAGCAGTACTTC. This chain uses TRBV15 with TRBJ2-7, with D unresolved. CDR3 length: 11 residues. Germline V CDR1 and CDR2: LNHNV, YYDKDF (reference sequence). Between the trimmed V and J ends, which lost 1 base and 4 bases, there was a span of 2 bases.